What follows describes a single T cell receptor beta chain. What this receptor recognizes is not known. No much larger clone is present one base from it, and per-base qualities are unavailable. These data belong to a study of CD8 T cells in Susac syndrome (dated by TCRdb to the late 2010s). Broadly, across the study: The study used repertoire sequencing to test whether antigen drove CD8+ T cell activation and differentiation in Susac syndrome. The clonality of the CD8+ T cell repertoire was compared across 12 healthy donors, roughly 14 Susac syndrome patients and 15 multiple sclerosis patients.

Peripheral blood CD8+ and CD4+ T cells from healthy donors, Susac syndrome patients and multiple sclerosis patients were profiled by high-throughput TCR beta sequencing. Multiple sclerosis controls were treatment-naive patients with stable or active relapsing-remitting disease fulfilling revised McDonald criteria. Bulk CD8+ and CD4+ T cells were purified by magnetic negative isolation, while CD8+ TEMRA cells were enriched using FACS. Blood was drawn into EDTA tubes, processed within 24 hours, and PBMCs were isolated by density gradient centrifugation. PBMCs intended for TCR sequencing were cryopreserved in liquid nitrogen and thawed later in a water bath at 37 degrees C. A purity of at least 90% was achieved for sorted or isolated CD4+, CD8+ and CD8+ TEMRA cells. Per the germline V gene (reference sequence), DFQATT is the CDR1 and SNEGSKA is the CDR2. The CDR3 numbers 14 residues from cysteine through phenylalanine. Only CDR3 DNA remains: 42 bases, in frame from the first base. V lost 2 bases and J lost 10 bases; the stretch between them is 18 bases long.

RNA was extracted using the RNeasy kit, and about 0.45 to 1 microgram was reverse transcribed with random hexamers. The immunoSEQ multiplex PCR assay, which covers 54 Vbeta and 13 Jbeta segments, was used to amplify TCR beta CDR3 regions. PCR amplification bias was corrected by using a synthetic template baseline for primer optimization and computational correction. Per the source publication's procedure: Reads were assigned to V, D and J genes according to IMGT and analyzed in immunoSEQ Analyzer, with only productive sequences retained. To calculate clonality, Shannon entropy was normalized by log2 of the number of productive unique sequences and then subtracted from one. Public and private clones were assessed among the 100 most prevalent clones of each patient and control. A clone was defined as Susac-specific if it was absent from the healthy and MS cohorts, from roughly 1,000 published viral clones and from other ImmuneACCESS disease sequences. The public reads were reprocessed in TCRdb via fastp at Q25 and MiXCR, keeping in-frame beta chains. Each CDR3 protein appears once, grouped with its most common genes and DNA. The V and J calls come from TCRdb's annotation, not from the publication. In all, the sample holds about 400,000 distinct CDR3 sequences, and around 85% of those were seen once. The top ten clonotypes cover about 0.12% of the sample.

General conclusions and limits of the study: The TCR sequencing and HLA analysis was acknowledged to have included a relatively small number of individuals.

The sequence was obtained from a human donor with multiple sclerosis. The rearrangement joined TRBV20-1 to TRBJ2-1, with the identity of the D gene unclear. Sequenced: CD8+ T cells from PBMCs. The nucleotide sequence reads TGCAGTGCTAGATCTCAAAGGACCGTCTGGGAGCAGTTCTTC. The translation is CSARSQRTVWEQFF.